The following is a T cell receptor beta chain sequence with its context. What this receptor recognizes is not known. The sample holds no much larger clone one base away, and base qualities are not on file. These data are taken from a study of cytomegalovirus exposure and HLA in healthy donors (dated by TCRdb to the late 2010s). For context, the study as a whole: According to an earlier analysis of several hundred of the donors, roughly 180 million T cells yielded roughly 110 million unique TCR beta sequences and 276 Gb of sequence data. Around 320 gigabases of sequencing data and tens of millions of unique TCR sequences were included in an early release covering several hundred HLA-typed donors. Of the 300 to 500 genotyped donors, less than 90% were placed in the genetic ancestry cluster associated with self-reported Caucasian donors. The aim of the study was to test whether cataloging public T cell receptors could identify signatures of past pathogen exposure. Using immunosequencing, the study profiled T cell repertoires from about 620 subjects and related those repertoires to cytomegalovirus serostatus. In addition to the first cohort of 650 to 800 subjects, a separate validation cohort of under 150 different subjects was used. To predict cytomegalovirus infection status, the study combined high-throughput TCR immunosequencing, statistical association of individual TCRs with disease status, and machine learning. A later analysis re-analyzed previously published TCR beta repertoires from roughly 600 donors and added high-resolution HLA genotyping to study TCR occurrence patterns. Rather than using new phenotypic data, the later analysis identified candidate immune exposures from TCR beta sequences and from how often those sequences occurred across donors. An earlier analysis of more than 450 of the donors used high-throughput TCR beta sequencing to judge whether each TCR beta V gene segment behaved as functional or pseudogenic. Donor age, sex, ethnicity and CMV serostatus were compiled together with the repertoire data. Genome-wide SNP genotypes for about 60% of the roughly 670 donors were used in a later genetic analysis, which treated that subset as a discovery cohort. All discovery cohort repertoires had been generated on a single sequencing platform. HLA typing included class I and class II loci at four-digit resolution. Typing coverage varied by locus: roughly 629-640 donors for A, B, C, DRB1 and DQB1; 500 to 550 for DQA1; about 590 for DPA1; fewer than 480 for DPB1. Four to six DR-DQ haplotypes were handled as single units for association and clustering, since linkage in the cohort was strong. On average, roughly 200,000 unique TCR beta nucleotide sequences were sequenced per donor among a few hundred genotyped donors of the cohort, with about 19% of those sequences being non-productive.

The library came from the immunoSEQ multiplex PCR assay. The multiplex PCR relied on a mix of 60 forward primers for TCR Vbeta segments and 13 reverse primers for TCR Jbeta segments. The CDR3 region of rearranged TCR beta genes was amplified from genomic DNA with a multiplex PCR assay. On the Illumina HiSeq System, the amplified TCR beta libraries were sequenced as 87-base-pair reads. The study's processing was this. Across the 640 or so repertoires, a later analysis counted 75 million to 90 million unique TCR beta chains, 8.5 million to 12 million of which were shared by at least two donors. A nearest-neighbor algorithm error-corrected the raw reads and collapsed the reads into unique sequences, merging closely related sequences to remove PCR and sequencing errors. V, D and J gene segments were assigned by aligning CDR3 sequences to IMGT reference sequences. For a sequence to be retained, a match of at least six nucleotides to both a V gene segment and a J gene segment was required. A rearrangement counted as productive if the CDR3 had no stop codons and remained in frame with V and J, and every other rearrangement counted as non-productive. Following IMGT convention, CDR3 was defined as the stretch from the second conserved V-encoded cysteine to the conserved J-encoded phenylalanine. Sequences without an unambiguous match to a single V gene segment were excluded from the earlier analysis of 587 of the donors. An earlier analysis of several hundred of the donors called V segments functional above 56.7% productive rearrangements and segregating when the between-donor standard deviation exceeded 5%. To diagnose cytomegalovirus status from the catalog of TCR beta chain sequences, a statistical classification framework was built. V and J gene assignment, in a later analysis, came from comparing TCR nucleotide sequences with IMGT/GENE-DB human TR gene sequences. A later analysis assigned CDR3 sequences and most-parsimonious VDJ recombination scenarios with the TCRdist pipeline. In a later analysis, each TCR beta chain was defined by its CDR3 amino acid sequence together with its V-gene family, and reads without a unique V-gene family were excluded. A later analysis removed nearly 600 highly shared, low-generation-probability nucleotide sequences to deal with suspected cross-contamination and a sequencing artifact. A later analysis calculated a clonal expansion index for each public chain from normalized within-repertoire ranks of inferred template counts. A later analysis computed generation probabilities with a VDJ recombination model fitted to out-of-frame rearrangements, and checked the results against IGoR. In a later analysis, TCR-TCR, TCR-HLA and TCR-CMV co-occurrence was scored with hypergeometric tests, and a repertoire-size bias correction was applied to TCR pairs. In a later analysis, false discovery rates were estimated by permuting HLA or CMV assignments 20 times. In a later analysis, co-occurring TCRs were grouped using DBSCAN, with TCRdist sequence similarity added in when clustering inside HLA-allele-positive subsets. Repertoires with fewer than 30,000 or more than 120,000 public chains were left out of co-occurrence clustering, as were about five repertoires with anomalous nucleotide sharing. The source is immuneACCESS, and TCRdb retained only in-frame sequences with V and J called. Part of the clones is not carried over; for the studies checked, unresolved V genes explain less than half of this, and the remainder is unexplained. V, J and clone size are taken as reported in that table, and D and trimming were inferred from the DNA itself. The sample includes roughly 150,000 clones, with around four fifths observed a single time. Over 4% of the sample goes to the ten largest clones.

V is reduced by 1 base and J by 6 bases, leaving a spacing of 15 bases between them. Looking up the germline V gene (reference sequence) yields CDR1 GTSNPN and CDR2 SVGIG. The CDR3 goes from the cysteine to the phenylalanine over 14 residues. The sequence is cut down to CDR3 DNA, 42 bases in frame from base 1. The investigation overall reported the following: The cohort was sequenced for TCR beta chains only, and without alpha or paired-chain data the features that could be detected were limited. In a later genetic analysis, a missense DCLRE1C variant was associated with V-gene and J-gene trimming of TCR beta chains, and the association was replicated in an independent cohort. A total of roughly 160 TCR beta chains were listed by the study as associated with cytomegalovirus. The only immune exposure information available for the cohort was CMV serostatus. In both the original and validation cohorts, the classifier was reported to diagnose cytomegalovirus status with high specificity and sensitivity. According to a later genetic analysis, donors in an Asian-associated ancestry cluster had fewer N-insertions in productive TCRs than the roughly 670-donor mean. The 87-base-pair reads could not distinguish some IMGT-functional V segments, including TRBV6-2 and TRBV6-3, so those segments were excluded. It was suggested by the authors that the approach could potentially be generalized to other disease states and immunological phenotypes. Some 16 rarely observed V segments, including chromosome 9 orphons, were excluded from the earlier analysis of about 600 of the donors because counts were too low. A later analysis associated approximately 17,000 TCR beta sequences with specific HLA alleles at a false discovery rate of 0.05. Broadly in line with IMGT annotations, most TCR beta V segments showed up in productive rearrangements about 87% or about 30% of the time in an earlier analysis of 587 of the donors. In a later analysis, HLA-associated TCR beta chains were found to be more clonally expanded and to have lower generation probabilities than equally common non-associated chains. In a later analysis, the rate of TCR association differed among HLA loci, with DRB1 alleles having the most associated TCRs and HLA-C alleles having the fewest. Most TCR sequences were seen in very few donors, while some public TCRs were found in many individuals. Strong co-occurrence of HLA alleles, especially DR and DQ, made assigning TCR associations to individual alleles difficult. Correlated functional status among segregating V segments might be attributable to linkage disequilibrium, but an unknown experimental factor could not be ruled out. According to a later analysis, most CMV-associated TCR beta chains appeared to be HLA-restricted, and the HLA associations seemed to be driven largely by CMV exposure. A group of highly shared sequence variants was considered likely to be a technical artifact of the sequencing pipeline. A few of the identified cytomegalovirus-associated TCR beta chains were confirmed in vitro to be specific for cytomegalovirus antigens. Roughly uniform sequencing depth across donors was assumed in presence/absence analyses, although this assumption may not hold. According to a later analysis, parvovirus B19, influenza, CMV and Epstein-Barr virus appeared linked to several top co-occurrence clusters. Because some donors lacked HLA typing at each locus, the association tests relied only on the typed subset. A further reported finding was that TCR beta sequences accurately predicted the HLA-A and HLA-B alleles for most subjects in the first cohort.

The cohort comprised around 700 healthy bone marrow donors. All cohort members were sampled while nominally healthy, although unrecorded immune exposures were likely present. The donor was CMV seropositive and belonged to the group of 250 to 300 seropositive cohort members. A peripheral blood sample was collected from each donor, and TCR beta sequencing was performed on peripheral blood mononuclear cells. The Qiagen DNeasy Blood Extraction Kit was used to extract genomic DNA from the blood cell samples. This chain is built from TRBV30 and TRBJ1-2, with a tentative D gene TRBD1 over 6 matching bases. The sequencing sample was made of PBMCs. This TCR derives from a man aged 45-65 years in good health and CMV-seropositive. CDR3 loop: CAWSAGGRGDGYTF. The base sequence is TGTGCCTGGAGTGCCGGGGGGCGGGGGGATGGCTACACCTTC.